These T cell receptor beta chains were read from a single sample in a study of cytomegalovirus exposure and HLA in healthy donors. The assay was immunoSEQ multiplex PCR, and TCRdb's table has in-frame clones only and misses some. The table shows some 90,000 clones, with about three quarters occurring only once. What was sequenced was PBMCs. These receptors came from a man aged 35-49 years in good health and CMV-seronegative. The CDR3 runs from the conserved cysteine through the conserved F or W. Each record gives: V gene, J gene, D gene, clone size, CDR3 DNA, CDR3 protein. The D gene is left open where the match is weak. Clone sizes are given selectively: once, few, many, or a class where the clone is expanded.

TRBV15	TRBJ2-1	TRBD2	-	TGTGCCACCAGCAGAGATCCGCTAGCGGGCGGGGGACTTACCTACAATGAGCAGTTCTTC	CATSRDPLAGGGLTYNEQFF
TRBV29-1	TRBJ2-1	-	few	TGCAGCGTTGAAGGGCGCAGGGACTACAATGAGCAGTTCTTC	CSVEGRRDYNEQFF
TRBV27	TRBJ1-2	TRBD1	few	TGTGCCAGCAGTTTTCAGGGGGCTGTCTCTGGCTACACCTTC	CASSFQGAVSGYTF
TRBV29-1	TRBJ2-1	TRBD1	once	TGCAGCGTTGTTTTAATTGGGACAGTCAATGAGCAGTTCTTC	CSVVLIGTVNEQFF
TRBV30	TRBJ1-2	TRBD1	-	TGTGCCTGGAGGAAAGACAGGGAAGCTAACTATGGCTACACCTTC	CAWRKDREANYGYTF
TRBV7-7	TRBJ2-7	-	-	TGTGCCAGCAGCCCGGACTCGGTCACCTACGAGCAGTACTTC	CASSPDSVTYEQYF
TRBV2	TRBJ1-1	-	-	TGTGCCAGCACCCTGGACAGAAACACTGAAGCTTTCTTT	CASTLDRNTEAFF
TRBV7-9	TRBJ1-4	-	-	TGTGCCAGCAGCTCAGGGGTAACTAATGAAAAACTGTTTTTT	CASSSGVTNEKLFF
TRBV28	TRBJ1-2	-	-	TGTGCCAGCAGTTTTCGGGCAGCTCAGGGAGGCTACACCTTC	CASSFRAAQGGYTF
TRBV7-2	TRBJ2-1	TRBD2	-	TGTGCCAGCAGCTTAGCACTAGCGGGGGGCCTATTCTTC	CASSLALAGGLFF
TRBV2	TRBJ2-6	-	-	TGTGCCAGCTCGGGTGGGGCCAACGTCCTGACTTTC	CASSGGANVLTF
TRBV7-9	TRBJ2-5	-	-	TGTGCCAGCAGCCCGAAGGAGCAGGGAACAGAGACCCAGTACTTC	CASSPKEQGTETQYF
TRBV7-6	TRBJ1-4	TRBD1	-	TGTGCCAGCAGCTTCTCCCAAGTCGGGACAGAAAATGAAAAACTGTTTTTT	CASSFSQVGTENEKLFF
TRBV5-3	TRBJ1-5	-	-	TGTGCCAGAAGCCCTACGGAAGATTTCAGGTTGGATCAGCCCCAGCATTTT	CARSPTEDFRLDQPQHF
TRBV18	TRBJ2-1	-	-	TGTGCCAGCTCACCAGGGGGGGCCATCAATGAGCAGTTCTTC	CASSPGGAINEQFF
TRBV7-6	TRBJ2-7	-	-	TGTGCCAGCAGCTTAGAAGGGACAATAGACTACGAGCAGTACTTC	CASSLEGTIDYEQYF
TRBV27	TRBJ2-2	TRBD1	-	TGTGCCAGCAGCCGACAGGGCTTGGGGACCGGGGAGCTGTTTTTT	CASSRQGLGTGELFF
TRBV5-1	TRBJ2-1	TRBD1	-	TGCGCCAGCAGCTTGGATGGACAGGGGGCTATGTACAATGAGCAGTTCTTC	CASSLDGQGAMYNEQFF
TRBV27	TRBJ2-1	-	-	TGTGCCAGCACCGAGAGCCCCTACAATGAGCAGTTCTTC	CASTESPYNEQFF
TRBV5-1	TRBJ2-7	TRBD1	-	TGCGCCAGCAGCTTGGAGTCCGGGACAGGGGTCTACGAGCAGTACTTC	CASSLESGTGVYEQYF
TRBV7-9	TRBJ1-2	TRBD1	-	TGTGCCAGCAGCTTAGTGCAGGGGGAGGATTCGGGCTACACCTTC	CASSLVQGEDSGYTF
TRBV7-8	TRBJ2-3	TRBD1	-	TGTGCCAGCAGCTACGGGACAGACACAGATACGCAGTATTTT	CASSYGTDTDTQYF
TRBV19	TRBJ2-1	TRBD1	-	TGTGCCAGTAGTTTCGAGACAGGGACCAATGAGCAGTTCTTC	CASSFETGTNEQFF
TRBV5-6	TRBJ1-2	TRBD1	few	TGTGCCAGCAGCTTTTCGCAGGGGGTAAACTATGGCTACACCTTC	CASSFSQGVNYGYTF
TRBV11-3	TRBJ2-2	TRBD2	-	TGTGCCAGCGGCCGGGGGGGAGGAACCGGGGAGCTGTTTTTT	CASGRGGGTGELFF
TRBV5-6	TRBJ2-1	-	once	TGTGCCAGCAGCTTGTTTGGGGCCCCTTTCAATGAGCAGTTCTTC	CASSLFGAPFNEQFF
TRBV19	TRBJ2-3	-	-	TGTGCCAGTAGCCTAGTGTACCCTAGCACAGATACGCAGTATTTT	CASSLVYPSTDTQYF
TRBV7-9	TRBJ2-7	-	-	TGTGCCAGCAGCATCGGTGGAGGCTACGAGCAGTACTTC	CASSIGGGYEQYF
TRBV19	TRBJ1-2	TRBD1	-	TGTGCCAGTAGTATCCCGGGACAGGGGACAGCTAACTATGGCTACACCTTC	CASSIPGQGTANYGYTF
TRBV18	TRBJ2-5	TRBD1	-	TGTGCCAGCTCACCACGGACAGGGGGCCAAGAGACCCAGTACTTC	CASSPRTGGQETQYF
TRBV18	TRBJ1-6	-	-	TGTGCCAGCTCATCGATCGAAGGGGGCTCCTATAATTCACCCCTCCACTTT	CASSSIEGGSYNSPLHF
TRBV30	TRBJ1-1	-	-	TGTGCCTGGAGTTACGGACAGCTGAACACTGAAGCTTTCTTT	CAWSYGQLNTEAFF
TRBV25-1	TRBJ2-5	-	few	TGTGCCAGCAGTGCGGCATCCCTAGGAGAGACCCAGTACTTC	CASSAASLGETQYF
TRBV7-8	TRBJ2-3	TRBD2	-	TGTGCCAGCAGCTTATCAGCGGGGTGGGATACGCAGTATTTT	CASSLSAGWDTQYF
TRBV2	TRBJ1-1	-	once	TGTGCCAGCAAAGCCGGAGGAGCTTTCTTT	CASKAGGAFF
TRBV2	TRBJ2-5	TRBD2	few	TGTGCCAGCAGTGAAGCGCGGGGGATGAAGACCCAGTACTTC	CASSEARGMKTQYF
TRBV4-1	TRBJ2-3	-	few	TGCGCCAGCAGCCAAGTCAACCTAGTCTCCACAGATACGCAGTATTTT	CASSQVNLVSTDTQYF
TRBV2	TRBJ1-4	TRBD1	-	TGTGCCAGCAGGACGGGACAGGGGGCTTCTAATGAAAAACTGTTTTTT	CASRTGQGASNEKLFF
TRBV28	TRBJ1-1	-	-	TGTGCCAGCAGTTTATTAGGCGGGAACACTGAAGCTTTCTTT	CASSLLGGNTEAFF
TRBV6-1	TRBJ1-6	-	-	TGTGCCAGCAGTGAAGCCAGGGGAGCACCCCTCCACTTT	CASSEARGAPLHF
TRBV15	TRBJ1-5	-	-	TGTGCCACCAGCACATGGGAGAATCAGCCCCAGCATTTT	CATSTWENQPQHF
TRBV29-1	TRBJ2-7	TRBD1	-	TGCAGCGTTTCCCCTCGGACAGGAGCCTACGAGCAGTACTTC	CSVSPRTGAYEQYF
TRBV11-3	TRBJ2-5	-	-	TGTGCCAGCAGCTTAGATGGGGCGTCGGAGACCCAGTACTTC	CASSLDGASETQYF
TRBV15	TRBJ1-2	-	-	TGTGCCACCAGCAGAGAAGGGGGGGCGTTTGGCTACACCTTC	CATSREGGAFGYTF
TRBV9	TRBJ2-2	-	-	TGTGCCAGCAGCGTATTAGACACCGGGGAGCTGTTTTTT	CASSVLDTGELFF
TRBV19	TRBJ2-1	TRBD2	-	TGTGCCAGTACTCTCCGGGGGGGATTGCATGAGCAGTTCTTC	CASTLRGGLHEQFF